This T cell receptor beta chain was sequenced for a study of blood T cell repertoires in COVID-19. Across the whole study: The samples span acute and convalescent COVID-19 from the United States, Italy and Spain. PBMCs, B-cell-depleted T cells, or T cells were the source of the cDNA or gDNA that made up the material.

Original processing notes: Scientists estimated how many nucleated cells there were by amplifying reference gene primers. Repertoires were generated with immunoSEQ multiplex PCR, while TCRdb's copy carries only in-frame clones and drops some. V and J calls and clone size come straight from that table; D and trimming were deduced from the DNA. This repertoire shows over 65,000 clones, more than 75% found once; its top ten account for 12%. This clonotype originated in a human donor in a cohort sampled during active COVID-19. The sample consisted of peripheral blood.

CDR3 amino acids: CASSLAASGGPGTQYF. The CDR3, as DNA: TGTGCCAGCAGCCTGGCGGCTAGCGGGGGGCCGGGTACGCAGTATTTT. The V and J genes are TRBV28 and TRBJ2-3, with TRBD2 identical over 11 bases. Germline V gives CDR1 MDHEN, CDR2 SYDVKM. V shed 6 bases, J shed 8 bases, and the junction held 13 bases outside the gene matches. The CDR3 totals 16 residues.